This T cell receptor beta chain was captured by sequencing in a study of CD8+CD57+ T cells in acquired aplastic anemia (dated 2018 in TCRdb). Describing the broader study: On average, sorted CD4+ and CD8+ cells yielded about 3 ug of extracted DNA, with a range of 0.2 to 27.4 ug. CD8+CD57+ expansion was defined as frequency above the mean frequency observed in healthy subjects.

Here is what the overall study found, with its caveats: CD8+ Simpson's diversity did not differ significantly between patients and healthy controls (P=0.060). About 30 CD8+ CDR3 sequences were found to be shared between patients and controls, but these sequences appeared to be highly expressed in patients and within the immunodominant clones of the patients.

Including cysteine and phenylalanine, the CDR3 has 14 amino acids. Kept here is only the CDR3 DNA, which spans 42 bases and is read in frame from base 1. V and J lose 6 bases and 2 bases, and a span of 8 bases separates them. Worth noting for this clonotype: What antigen it recognizes has not been identified. Base qualities are not provided; no much larger clone lies one nucleotide away.

The patients picked for sequencing were ones in whom flow cytometry had shown an expansion of CD8+CD57+ cells. Severe acquired aplastic anemia was diagnosed in all patients according to International Study of Aplastic Anemia and Agranulocytosis and Camitta criteria. No patient had received any therapy when blood was sampled. In this study, sorted CD4+ and CD8+ T cells from the blood of healthy subjects and of severe aplastic anemia patients had their TCR repertoires deep-sequenced. In the USA, patient enrollment took place under clinicaltrials.gov protocols 00001620, 01623167, 00001397, 00071045, 00081523 and 00961064. Ficoll-Paque density gradient centrifugation was used to isolate peripheral blood mononuclear cells. Before DNA extraction, CD4+ and CD8+ T cells were sorted by FACS or by magnetic beads. TCR beta VDJ combination and CDR3 sequence profiling used genomic DNA as the template. TCR repertoire sequencing was run on an Illumina HiSeq 2000. As for how the authors treated the data: Repertoire assessment relied on Simpson's diversity index, CDR3 size and DJ length profiles, and TRBV/TRBJ rearrangement plots. The most abundant DNA sequence in the deep sequencing data was taken as the immunodominant clone. CDR3 amino acid sequences were checked for sharing between subjects and were compared against published repertoires and the VDJdb database. The public reads were quality trimmed at Q25 with fastp and then assembled into clones with MiXCR by TCRdb, keeping productive beta chains. Each CDR3 protein gets just one entry, which takes the most common genes and DNA from the rows behind it. The V and J calls were not made by the authors but by TCRdb's processing. The sample table lists roughly 280,000 distinct CDR3 sequences, approximately 57% of them with a count of one. 1.3% of the sample belongs to the ten largest clones.

Rearrangement joined TRBV12-3 or TRBV12-4 to TRBJ1-6, with a tentative D gene TRBD1 over 5 matching bases. The clonotype originates from a human donor with aplastic anemia. Sequencing was performed on sorted CD4+, CD8+, or CD8+CD57+ T cells (not recorded which) from PBMCs. The CDR3 region reads CASRLTAYNSPLHF. The DNA is TGTGCCAGCAGATTGACAGCCTATAATTCACCCCTCCACTTT.